Sequencing of this TCR beta chain was carried out in a study of T cell repertoires in cytomegalovirus infection. Study-level background: Evidence of both CMV infection and a matching HLA type came from public TCR beta signatures. Study conclusions and caveats: Summed frequency of shared TCR beta families picked out CMV carriers who also had the relevant HLA. Clonotype analysis showed dominance of the ex vivo response by HLA-C-restricted CMV-specific TCR beta clonotypes.

MiXCR, run by TCRdb on the reads, gives a single entry per CDR3 protein. The table lists fewer than 250,000 distinct CDR3 sequences, about 23% of them singletons. This clonotype showed up just a few times. Its antigen is unidentified. J lost 8 bases, V lost 6 bases, and 6 bases had no gene match. The germline gives CDR1 SNHLY, CDR2 FYNNEI. The CDR3 sequence is 14 residues long. This sequence originates from a human donor in good health (CMV status not recorded). Some clones in this sample may be carry-over from other donors' samples. The V and J genes are TRBV2 and TRBJ2-1, with 11 bases that match TRBD2. The source material was CD8+ T cells from PBMCs. CDR3 DNA sequence: TGTGCCAGCAGGAGTACTAGCGGGGGCGATGAGCAGTTCTTC. Protein sequence: CASRSTSGGDEQFF.